This note documents a single T cell receptor (beta chain) sequence. This record belongs to a study of regulatory T cells in long-lasting Graves disease. Described time point: newly diagnosed GD, antithyroid drugs for less than 3 months. PBMC-extracted RNA yielded the TCR library. Combining iRepertoire HTBI primers with Arm-PCR of CDR3 regions, the authors built TCR beta libraries. MiXCR, applied by TCRdb to the multiplex PCR reads, yields one record per CDR3 protein. The data contain about 470,000 distinct CDR3 sequences, 15% of them singletons. After removal of 0 bases from V and 9 bases from J, the junction contained 8 bases not matched to a gene. The CDR3 has 16 residues. Per germline, CDR1 LGHDT and CDR2 YNNKEL (reference sequence). Another study also made use of these data, one on T cells in Graves' hyperthyroidism and ophthalmopathy. This second report adds: Patients counted as stable if ophthalmopathy did not develop within 18 months.

The receptor was isolated from a woman in her 30s with Graves disease. This chain connects TRBV3-1 to TRBJ2-1; TRBD2 matches at 10 bases. The starting material was peripheral blood mononuclear cells (PBMCs), obtained at new diagnosis, from a patient treated with antithyroid drugs. In DNA, the CDR3 is TGTGCCAGCAGCCAAGATACAAGCGGGAGGGCCACTGAGCAGTTCTTC. Protein product: CASSQDTSGRATEQFF.